The 32 T cell receptor beta chains reported below all come from one sample, sequenced in a study of radiotherapy plus CTLA-4 blockade in lung cancer. The table came from immunoSEQ multiplex PCR; TCRdb's copy has only in-frame clones and leaves some out. This sample has tens of thousands of clones; approximately 90% occur once, and the top ten carry less than 9.5%. The sample was peripheral blood, taken from a patient treated with radiotherapy plus ipilimumab. The receptors were sampled from a human donor with non-small cell lung cancer whose response to radiotherapy plus ipilimumab could not be evaluated.

The chain has TRBV5-4 and TRBJ1-1; TRBD1 matches at 7 bases. The V and J ends lost 2 bases and 1 base, in that order; junction bases with no gene match: 8. The CDR3 totals 16 residues. Germline loops: CDR1 SGHNT, CDR2 YYREEE (reference sequence). The CDR3 DNA reads TGTGCCAGCAGCTTACGAGGAGGGGGCAGGAACACTGAAGCTTTCTTT. It codes for CASSLRGGGRNTEAFF.

V usage is TRBV19 and J usage is TRBJ2-3, with D uncertain. There are 15 residues in the CDR3. V lost 5 bases, J lost 0 bases, and 12 bases lay in between. From germline, CDR1 is LNHDA and CDR2 SQIVND (reference sequence). The CDR3 nucleotides are TGTGCCAGTAGTGTGACTTCCATTAGCACAGATACGCAGTATTTT. Its translation is CASSVTSISTDTQYF.

This chain connects TRBV5-1 to TRBJ2-2; no clear D. Between the trimmed V and J ends, which lost 0 bases and 1 base, there was a span of 4 bases. The CDR3 is 14 residues long. Per germline, CDR1 SGHRS and CDR2 YFSETQ. The CDR3: CASSLDWNTGELFF. DNA of the CDR3: TGCGCCAGCAGCTTGGACTGGAACACCGGGGAGCTGTTTTTT.

V gene TRBV12-5 combines with J gene TRBJ1-5; D is uncertain. CDR3 length: 13 residues. CDR1 is LGHNT, CDR2 FRNRAP, per germline. Trimming pared 5 bases from V and 3 bases from J, leaving 8 bases between. The CDR3 reads CASGNGNNQPQHF. In DNA form, the CDR3 reads TGTGCTAGTGGTAACGGGAACAATCAGCCCCAGCATTTT.

This clone occurred once. The chain joins TRBV5-6 to TRBJ2-5, with TRBD2 as a possible D gene (6 bases). This CDR3 region has 16 residues. The germline CDR1 and CDR2 sequences are SGHDT and YYEEEE. Trimming cost V 4 bases and J 2 bases, with 18 bases left between them. CDR3 loop: CASSPPRGTGQETQYF. As DNA, the CDR3 is TGTGCCAGCAGCCCTCCTCGCGGGACGGGGCAAGAGACCCAGTACTTC. The full variable domain, rest sourced from reference TRBV5-6 and TRBJ2-5, is DAGVTQSPTHLIKTRGQQVTLRCSPKSGHDTVSWYQQALGQGPQFIFQYYEEEERQRGNFPDRFSGHQFPNYSSELNVNALLLGDSALYLCASSPPRGTGQETQYFGPGTRLLVL.

The V and J genes are TRBV11-2 and TRBJ2-2, with 7 bases aligning to TRBD2. There are 15 residues in the CDR3. Germline V gives CDR1 SGHAT, CDR2 FQNNGV. The V gene end was trimmed by 5 bases and the J gene end by 6 bases; junction bases not matched to a gene: 9. The CDR3 loop is CASSHTGGGPGELFF. The CDR3 region has the DNA TGTGCCAGCAGCCATACTGGGGGAGGGCCCGGGGAGCTGTTTTTT.

This chain uses TRBV2 with TRBJ2-7, with D possibly TRBD1 on 6 matching bases. The germline CDR1 and CDR2 sequences are SNHLY and FYNNEI. The germline V and J ends were trimmed by 4 bases and 1 base, with 20 bases remaining between them. The CDR3 loop spans 17 amino acids. The CDR3 loop reads CASSVLSGGSSSYEQYF. DNA for the CDR3: TGTGCCAGCAGTGTCCTGAGTGGGGGCAGCTCATCCTACGAGCAGTACTTC.

V usage is TRBV7-9 and J usage is TRBJ2-2, with 10 nucleotides matching TRBD2. This CDR3 contains 17 residues. Losses at the gene ends were 0 bases for V and 3 bases for J; bases not matched to a gene: 4. CDR1 and CDR2 (germline): SEHNR, FQNEAQ (reference sequence). The CDR3: CASSLAFLAGDTGELFF. DNA for the CDR3: TGTGCCAGCAGCTTAGCGTTCCTAGCGGGAGACACCGGGGAGCTGTTTTTT.

This clone came up once. The V and J genes are TRBV6-1 and TRBJ2-5; TRBD2 matches at 8 bases. V lost 4 bases and J lost 0; bases outside the gene matches: 4. The CDR3 covers 15 residues. Germline V lookup: CDR1 MNHNS, CDR2 SASEGT. The CDR3 sequence: CASSVNSGDQETQYF. As DNA, the CDR3 is TGTGCCAGCAGTGTAAATAGCGGGGACCAAGAGACCCAGTACTTC.

The chain uses TRBV9 and TRBJ2-3; D perhaps matches TRBD2 (5 bases). This CDR3 region has 15 residues. V gave up 5 bases and J gave up 4 bases, with 17 bases separating them. In germline, CDR1 is SGDLS, CDR2 YYNGEE. The CDR3 DNA reads TGTGCCAGCAGTGTTACATCGAGAGGGCCAGATACGCAGTATTTT. Its protein product is CASSVTSRGPDTQYF.

This sequence joins TRBV6-5 and TRBJ2-5; D is ambiguous. Trimming stripped 7 bases from V and 2 bases from J, with 17 bases between. The CDR3 runs 15 residues. CDR1 and CDR2 from the germline V gene are MNHEY and SVGAGI. CDR3 loop: CASTPSMNPQETQYF. For the CDR3, the DNA is TGTGCCAGCACCCCGTCTATGAACCCACAAGAGACCCAGTACTTC.

This sequence joins TRBV10-3 and TRBJ2-1, with 10 bases aligning to TRBD1. CDR3 size: 13 residues. Germline V lookup: CDR1 ENHRY, CDR2 SYGVKD. J was trimmed by 7 bases and V by 10 bases; bases with no gene match: 7. The CDR3 DNA sequence: TGTGCCACCCTGGACAGGGGGGATAATGAGCAGTTCTTC. This codes for CATLDRGDNEQFF.

V and J are TRBV7-6 and TRBJ1-2; 7 nucleotides line up with TRBD1. This CDR3 region has 14 residues. V lost 5 bases and J lost 7; bases outside the gene matches: 10. CDR1 SGHVS and CDR2 FNYEAQ come from the germline V gene. The CDR3 reads CASSLDRAGGGYTF. DNA of the CDR3: TGTGCCAGCAGCCTAGACAGGGCAGGGGGTGGCTACACCTTC.

The chain couples TRBV7-9 to TRBJ2-7; 7 bases are a match to TRBD2. V gave up 5 bases and J gave up 9 bases; unmatched junction bases: 16. Germline-derived CDR1 and CDR2 are SEHNR and FQNEAQ (reference sequence). This CDR3 region has 15 residues. The CDR3 spells CASSPRGSGPPVQYF. CDR3 bases: TGTGCCAGCAGCCCCCGGGGTAGCGGGCCCCCGGTGCAGTACTTC.

This rearrangement joins TRBV5-5 to TRBJ1-2; D is possibly TRBD1 (6 bases). The V end was cut by 7 bases, the J end by 3 bases, with 19 bases between. Germline V gene data show CDR1 as SGHKS and CDR2 as YYEKEE (reference sequence). This CDR3 is 15 amino acids long. In DNA form, the CDR3 reads TGTGCCAGCTCGCCTATAGGGGGGGAGTACTATGGCTACACCTTC. Translation: CASSPIGGEYYGYTF.

The chain combines TRBV6-5 with TRBJ2-3; 9 nucleotides agree with TRBD1. The CDR3 spans 14 residues. Germline trimming cut 2 bases from V and 3 bases from J; bases unmatched to any gene: 0. Germline CDR1 MNHEY, CDR2 SVGAGI. CDR3 in DNA: TGTGCCAGCAGTTACGGACAGGGGACAGATACGCAGTATTTT. The encoded protein is CASSYGQGTDTQYF.

CDR3 DNA: TGTGCCAGCAGCCCTCGTGGGTTAGCGGGGTCCACAGATACGCAGTATTTT. Translated: CASSPRGLAGSTDTQYF. The chain has TRBV7-2 and TRBJ2-3; TRBD2 matches 8 bases. CDR3 length equals 17 residues. J gave up 2 bases and V 5 bases, and 12 bases lay outside the gene matches. The germline CDR1 and CDR2 sequences are SGHTA and FQGNSA.

The chain uses TRBV18 and TRBJ1-2, with 7 bases lining up with TRBD1. The V segment lost 5 bases and the J segment 4 bases; nucleotides outside the gene matches: 4. CDR1 and CDR2 (germline): KGHSH, LQKENI. The CDR3 sequence is 13 residues long. The DNA for the CDR3 is TGTGCCAGCTCAGGAGACAGGGTCTATGGCTACACCTTC. Its protein product is CASSGDRVYGYTF. The full variable domain, completed using reference TRBV18 and TRBJ1-2, is NAGVMQNPRHLVRRRGQEARLRCSPMKGHSHVYWYRQLPEEGLKFMVYLQKENIIDESGMPKERFSAEFPKEGPSILRIQQVVRGDSAAYFCASSGDRVYGYTFGSGTRLTVV.

V gene TRBV5-1 combines with J gene TRBJ1-2; D ambiguous. The germline gives CDR1 SGHRS, CDR2 YFSETQ. Trimming took 0 bases from V and 0 from J, leaving 6 bases between them. The CDR3 covers 14 residues. The CDR3 sequence: CASSLDGSNYGYTF. CDR3 nucleotide sequence: TGCGCCAGCAGCTTGGACGGTTCTAACTATGGCTACACCTTC.

This clone appeared a single time. This same CDR3 is encoded by further DNA sequences in the sample. The V and J genes are TRBV9 and TRBJ2-5; tentatively, D is TRBD1 (6 bases). The CDR3 is 14 amino acids. Germline loops: CDR1 SGDLS, CDR2 YYNGEE. V was clipped by 0 bases and J by 5 bases, with 11 bases between them. Written as DNA, the CDR3 is TGTGCCAGCAGCGTAGGGACAGTGGGGGAGACCCAGTACTTC. Translated: CASSVGTVGETQYF. The full variable domain, in which reference TRBV9 and TRBJ2-5 provide the parts outside the CDR3, is DSGVTQTPKHLITATGQRVTLRCSPRSGDLSVYWYQQSLDQGLQFLIQYYNGEERAKGNILERFSAQQFPDLHSELNLSSLELGDSALYFCASSVGTVGETQYFGPGTRLLVL.

The rearrangement uses TRBV7-2 and TRBJ1-3; D perhaps matches TRBD1 (5 bases). V dropped 3 bases and J dropped 1 base, with 7 bases sitting between them. The CDR3 contains 14 residues. Germline CDR1 reads SGHTA; CDR2 reads FQGNSA. In DNA, the CDR3 is TGTGCCAGCAGCTTCGGGGGATCTGGAAACACCATATATTTT. As protein: CASSFGGSGNTIYF.

This chain connects TRBV6-1 to TRBJ2-2, with a possible D match to TRBD2 (5 bases). Germline values: CDR1 MNHNS, CDR2 SASEGT. The CDR3 is 15 residues long. V lost 6 bases, J lost 4 bases, and 15 bases lay in between. The CDR3 loop is CASRSGLAATGELFF. CDR3 DNA sequence: TGTGCCAGCAGGAGCGGCCTAGCCGCCACCGGGGAGCTGTTTTTT.

The chain couples TRBV18 to TRBJ2-5; TRBD2 agrees at 11 bases. The CDR3 consists of 17 residues. From germline, CDR1 is KGHSH and CDR2 LQKENI. The V gene end was trimmed by 3 bases and the J gene end by 2 bases; junction bases not matched to a gene: 8. The CDR3 nucleotides are TGTGCCAGCTCACCGTTCCCCGGGACTAGCGGACAAGAGACCCAGTACTTC. Protein sequence: CASSPFPGTSGQETQYF.

This chain links TRBV9 with TRBJ2-1; perhaps TRBD1 as D (5 bases). V was clipped by 4 bases and J by 6 bases, with 11 bases between them. The germline gives CDR1 SGDLS, CDR2 YYNGEE. The CDR3 covers 13 residues. The CDR3 DNA sequence: TGTGCCAGCAGCCTCAGGGAAATCAATGAGCAGTTCTTC. Its translation: CASSLREINEQFF.

The chain employs TRBV4-1 and TRBJ1-6, with 9 bases aligning to TRBD1. This CDR3 has 16 residues. V was pared by 7 bases and J by 4 bases, with 8 bases of the junction left unmatched. Looked up from germline, CDR1 is MGHRA and CDR2 is YSYEKL. CDR3 loop: CASTTTGGGYNSPLHF. The CDR3 DNA is TGCGCCAGCACCACGACAGGGGGTGGATATAATTCACCCCTCCACTTT.

The genes are TRBV5-5 and TRBJ2-1; 9 nucleotides align to TRBD2. Unmatched junction bases numbered 4, after V lost 0 bases and J lost 6 bases. The CDR3 has 15 amino acids. CDR1 is SGHKS, CDR2 YYEKEE, per germline (reference sequence). CDR3 DNA sequence: TGTGCCAGCAGCTTGGGAGCGGGGGGCAGCAATGAGCAGTTCTTC. Its translation: CASSLGAGGSNEQFF.

In regard to this clone: Other nucleotide sequences from this sample produce the same CDR3. The V and J genes are TRBV5-1 and TRBJ2-5, with a weak D call TRBD2 (5 bases). This CDR3 is 14 amino acids long. The V and J ends lost 0 bases and 2 bases respectively, with 8 bases between them. Germline-derived CDR1 and CDR2 are SGHRS and YFSETQ. The CDR3 DNA follows: TGCGCCAGCAGCTTGGGAGGGATACAAGAGACCCAGTACTTC. This translates into CASSLGGIQETQYF.

The chain carries TRBV9 and TRBJ1-2; D not resolved. The germline V gene encodes CDR1 SGDLS and CDR2 YYNGEE. Deletions cut 0 bases from V and 4 bases from J, with 7 bases between. The CDR3 runs to 13 residues. The DNA for the CDR3 is TGTGCCAGCAGCGTAGCAGGAACCTATGGCTACACCTTC. Its translation is CASSVAGTYGYTF.

The V and J genes are TRBV15 and TRBJ1-3; unclear D gene. This CDR3 spans 15 amino acids. Germline CDR1 and CDR2: LNHNV and YYDKDF (reference sequence). Trimming took 1 base from V and 0 from J, leaving 7 bases between them. The CDR3 loop reads CATSRGTHSGNTIYF. CDR3 nucleotides: TGTGCCACCAGCAGAGGAACACACTCTGGAAACACCATATATTTT.

This chain connects TRBV7-8 to TRBJ1-3; perhaps TRBD1 as D (5 bases). This CDR3 is 17 amino acids long. The germline V gene encodes CDR1 SGHVS and CDR2 FQNEAQ. V gave up 9 bases and J gave up 6 bases, with 27 bases separating them. The DNA of the CDR3 is TGTGCCAGTACCACGGGGGACCTGAGAGGGGTTGAAAACACCATATATTTT. Translation: CASTTGDLRGVENTIYF.

The chain carries TRBV19 and TRBJ2-4; a possible D gene is TRBD2 (5 bases). CDR3 size: 16 residues. V gave up 5 bases and J gave up 0 bases, with 14 bases separating them. The germline V gene encodes CDR1 LNHDA and CDR2 SQIVND (reference sequence). In DNA form, the CDR3 reads TGTGCCAGTAGTCCTAAGGGTAGCGTAGCCAAAAACATTCAGTACTTC. Residues: CASSPKGSVAKNIQYF.

The chain employs TRBV2 and TRBJ1-6; TRBD1 matches at 9 bases. The CDR3 has 15 amino acids. CDR1 is SNHLY and CDR2 is FYNNEI in the germline V gene. The V segment lost 6 bases and the J segment 10 bases; nucleotides outside the gene matches: 10. CDR3 region: CASRIQGQGLSPLHF. The CDR3 DNA reads TGTGCCAGCAGGATACAAGGACAGGGGTTATCACCCCTCCACTTT.